This entry lists 14 T cell receptor beta chains sequenced from one sample in a study of T cells after yellow fever vaccination. TCRdb reprocessed the 5' RACE reads via MiXCR and lists one record per CDR3 protein. The sample records a few hundred thousand distinct CDR3 sequences, less than 20% being singletons. The sequences come from PBMCs, collected 5 to 6 days after the first yellow fever vaccination. The receptors come from a man younger than 30 who received the YFV17D yellow fever vaccine.

The chain joins TRBV12-3 or TRBV12-4 to TRBJ2-5; 10 bases align to TRBD2. The CDR3 is 15 residues long. Unmatched junction bases numbered 9, after V lost 6 bases and J lost 5 bases. The CDR3 coding sequence is TGTGCCAGCAGGCAAACTAGCGGGGCTAGGGAGACCCAGTACTTC. Its protein is CASRQTSGARETQYF.

This clonotype has more than one count but fewer than ten. This chain links TRBV18 with TRBJ2-4; perhaps TRBD2 as D (5 bases). This CDR3 region has 14 residues. From germline, CDR1 is KGHSH and CDR2 LQKENI. Trimming stripped 6 bases from V and 0 bases from J, with 9 bases between. The CDR3 sequence is CASSLAQAKNIQYF. DNA for the CDR3: TGTGCCAGCTCCCTAGCTCAAGCCAAAAACATTCAGTACTTC.

The chain couples TRBV20-1 to TRBJ2-1; D is unclear. Trimming stripped 3 bases from V and 10 bases from J, with 10 bases between. The CDR3 contains 11 residues. CDR1 and CDR2 from the germline V gene are DFQATT and SNEGSKA (reference sequence). The CDR3 nucleotides read TGCAGTGCTAGGCCAGCCGGGGAGCAGTTCTTC. Protein: CSARPAGEQFF.

The CDR3 region is CASREDRNNEQFF. CDR3 bases: TGTGCCAGCAGGGAGGACAGAAACAATGAGCAGTTCTTC. This chain joins TRBV6-2 or TRBV6-3 and TRBJ2-1, with D possibly being TRBD1 (6 bases). CDR3 length: 13 residues. CDR1 is MNHEY and CDR2 is SVGEGT in the germline V gene. V was clipped by 6 bases and J by 5 bases, with 11 bases between them.

This clonotype has only a few counts. V usage is TRBV5-6 and J usage is TRBJ2-5; no reliable D call. V was cut by 2 bases and J by 5 bases, with 7 bases left in between. The germline CDR1 and CDR2 sequences are SGHDT and YYEEEE. The CDR3 has 12 amino acids. The CDR3 coding sequence is TGTGCCAGCAGCTTCGGTCTCGAGACCCAGTACTTC. Amino acids: CASSFGLETQYF.

The V gene is TRBV7-8, the J gene TRBJ2-3; D remains unclear. The CDR3 is 15 residues long. Germline assignment: CDR1 SGHVS and CDR2 FQNEAQ. V lost 2 bases and J lost 0, with 9 bases in between. The chain's CDR3 is CASSLSIGSTDTQYF. CDR3 nucleotides: TGTGCCAGCAGCTTAAGTATAGGGAGCACAGATACGCAGTATTTT.

The sample holds many counts of this clonotype. The chain combines TRBV9 with TRBJ1-1; 8 bases align to TRBD1. Germline trimming cut 2 bases from V and 4 bases from J; bases unmatched to any gene: 4. The CDR3 is 14 amino acids. Germline CDR1 is SGDLS and CDR2 is YYNGEE. For the CDR3, the DNA is TGTGCCAGCAGCGTCCAGGGGGCCGGCACTGAAGCTTTCTTT. Residues: CASSVQGAGTEAFF.

This chain links TRBV5-1 with TRBJ2-1; 11 positions agree with TRBD2. The CDR3 spans 15 residues. V trimming: 2 bases; J trimming: 8 bases; junction bases outside the gene matches: 6. Germline V gives CDR1 SGHRS, CDR2 YFSETQ. CDR3 nucleotides: TGCGCCAGCAGCTTACCTAGCGGGGGGAGGGATGAGCAGTTCTTC. This translates into CASSLPSGGRDEQFF.

This clonotype was seen more than once but under ten times. The CDR3 reads CASSWPRQGTKNIQYF. In DNA form, the CDR3 reads TGTGCCAGCAGTTGGCCGAGACAGGGGACCAAAAACATTCAGTACTTC. This chain joins TRBV6-2 or TRBV6-3 and TRBJ2-4; the match to TRBD1 covers 8 bases. Germline assignment: CDR1 MNHEY and CDR2 SVGEGT. CDR3 size: 16 residues. V dropped 4 bases and J dropped 2; count of bases not matched to a gene: 7.

This clonotype showed up just a few times. This chain connects TRBV20-1 to TRBJ1-1; no clear D. The germline V gene has CDR1 DFQATT and CDR2 SNEGSKA (reference sequence). V was pared by 0 bases and J by 0 bases, with 5 bases between. CDR3 length: 13 amino acids. The CDR3 DNA follows: TGCAGTGCTAGAGACAGCTTGAACACTGAAGCTTTCTTT. It codes for CSARDSLNTEAFF.

The gene calls are TRBV7-9 and TRBJ2-7, with TRBD1 identical over 7 bases. V trimming: 8 bases; J trimming: 5 bases; junction bases outside the gene matches: 6. The length of the CDR3 is 12 residues. Germline V CDR1 and CDR2: SEHNR, FQNEAQ (reference sequence). CDR3 nucleotide sequence: TGTGCCAGCCAACAGGGGATCGACGAGCAGTACGTC. It codes for CASQQGIDEQYV.

This clonotype was detected a few times. The chain employs TRBV12-3 or TRBV12-4 and TRBJ1-5; 7 positions agree with TRBD1. The CDR3 contains 16 residues. V lost 2 bases to trimming and J lost 2 bases; unmatched junction nucleotides: 6. The CDR3 DNA follows: TGTGCCAGCAGTTTACAGGGGCAGGGGGGCAATCAGCCCCAGCATTTT. This translates into CASSLQGQGGNQPQHF.

V usage is TRBV6-1 and J usage is TRBJ1-1, with 9 bases matching TRBD1. J was trimmed by 6 bases and V by 6 bases; bases with no gene match: 8. CDR3 length: 14 residues. CDR1 MNHNS and CDR2 SASEGT come from the germline V gene. Here the CDR3 reads CASRTGTGWSEAFF. The CDR3 DNA follows: TGTGCCAGCAGAACCGGGACAGGGTGGTCTGAAGCTTTCTTT.

The chain joins TRBV14 to TRBJ1-4; D gene unclear. Germline loops: CDR1 SGHDN, CDR2 FVKESK. The CDR3 runs to 12 residues. The V and J ends lost 3 bases and 8 bases respectively, with 7 bases between them. The DNA for the CDR3 is TGTGCCAGCAGCCAGTGGGAGGAAAAACTGTTTTTT. Amino acid sequence: CASSQWEEKLFF.